The subject of this entry is one T cell receptor (beta chain). This entry comes from a study of blood T cell repertoires in COVID-19. About the research overall: The cDNA or gDNA used as material had been derived from T cells, B-cell-depleted T cells, or PBMCs.

Original data processing: Using reference gene primer amplification, nucleated cell counts were estimated. Measured with immunoSEQ multiplex PCR; TCRdb has only the in-frame clones, and not every one. V, J and clone size were drawn from that table, and D and trimming were deduced from the DNA. The repertoire holds roughly 250,000 clones, with 91% as singletons. The V gene's germline CDR1 is MNHEY and CDR2 SMNVEV (reference sequence). With 6 bases removed from V and 9 bases from J, the gap between germline ends came to 24 bases. The CDR3 runs to 17 residues. This chain connects TRBV27 to TRBJ1-6, with a tentative D call TRBD1 (6 bases). Sequenced input: PBMCs or T cells enriched from blood (not recorded which). The TCR comes from a human donor in a cohort exposed to, infected with or recovered from COVID-19 (not recorded which). The donor label of this sample is uncertain. The CDR3 coding sequence is TGTGCCAGCAGCCCTCAGGGGCTATGGGGGCAATCTTCACCCCTCCACTTT. Translated: CASSPQGLWGQSSPLHF.